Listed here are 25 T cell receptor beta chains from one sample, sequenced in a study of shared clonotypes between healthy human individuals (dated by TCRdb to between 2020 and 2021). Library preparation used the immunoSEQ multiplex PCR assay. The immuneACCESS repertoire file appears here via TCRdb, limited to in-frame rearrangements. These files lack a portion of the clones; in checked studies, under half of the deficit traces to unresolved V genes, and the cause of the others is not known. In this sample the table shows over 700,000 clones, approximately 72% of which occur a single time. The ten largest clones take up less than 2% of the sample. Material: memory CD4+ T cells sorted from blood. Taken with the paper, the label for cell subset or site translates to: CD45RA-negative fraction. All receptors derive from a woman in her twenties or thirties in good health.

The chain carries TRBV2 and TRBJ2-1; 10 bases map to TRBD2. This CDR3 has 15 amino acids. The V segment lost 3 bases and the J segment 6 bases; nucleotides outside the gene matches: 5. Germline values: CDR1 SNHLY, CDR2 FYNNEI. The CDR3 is CASSDWASGSNEQFF. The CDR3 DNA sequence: TGTGCCAGCAGTGATTGGGCTAGCGGGAGCAATGAGCAGTTCTTC.

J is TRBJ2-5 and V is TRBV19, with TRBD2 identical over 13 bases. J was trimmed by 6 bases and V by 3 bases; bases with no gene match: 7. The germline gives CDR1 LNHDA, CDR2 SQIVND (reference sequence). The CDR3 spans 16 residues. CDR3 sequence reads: CASSISRTSGSKTQYF. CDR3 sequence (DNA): TGTGCCAGTAGTATTTCAAGGACTAGCGGGAGTAAGACCCAGTACTTC.

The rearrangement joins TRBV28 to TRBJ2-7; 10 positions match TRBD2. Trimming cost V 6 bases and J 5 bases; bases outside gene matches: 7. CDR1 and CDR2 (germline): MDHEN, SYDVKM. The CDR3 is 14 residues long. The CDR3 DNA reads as TGTGCCAGCAGAGAAGCGGGGGGGCGGGACGAGCAGTACTTC. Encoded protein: CASREAGGRDEQYF.

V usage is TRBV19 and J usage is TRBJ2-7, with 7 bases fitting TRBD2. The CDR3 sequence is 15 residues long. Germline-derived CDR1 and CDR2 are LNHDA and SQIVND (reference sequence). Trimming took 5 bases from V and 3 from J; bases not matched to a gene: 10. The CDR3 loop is CASSRGSIALYEQYF. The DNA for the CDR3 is TGTGCCAGTAGTCGCGGGAGCATTGCGCTCTACGAGCAGTACTTC.

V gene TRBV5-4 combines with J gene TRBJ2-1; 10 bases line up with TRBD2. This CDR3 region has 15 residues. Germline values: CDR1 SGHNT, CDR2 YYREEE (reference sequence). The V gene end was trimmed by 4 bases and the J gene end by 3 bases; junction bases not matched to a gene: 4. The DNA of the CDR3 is TGTGCCAGCAGCACGGGACTAGCGCGCTACAATGAGCAGTTCTTC. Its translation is CASSTGLARYNEQFF.

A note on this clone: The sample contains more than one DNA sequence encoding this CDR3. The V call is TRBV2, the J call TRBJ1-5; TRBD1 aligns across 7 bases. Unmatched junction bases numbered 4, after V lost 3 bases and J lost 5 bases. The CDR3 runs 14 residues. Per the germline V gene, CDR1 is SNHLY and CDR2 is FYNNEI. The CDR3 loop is CASSETTGDQPQHF. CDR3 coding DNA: TGTGCCAGCAGTGAGACTACAGGGGATCAGCCCCAGCATTTT.

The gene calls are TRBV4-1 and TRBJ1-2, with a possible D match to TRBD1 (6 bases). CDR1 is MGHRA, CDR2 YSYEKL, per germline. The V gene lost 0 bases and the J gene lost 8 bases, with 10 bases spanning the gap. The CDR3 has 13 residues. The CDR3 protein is CASSQEGGAGYTF. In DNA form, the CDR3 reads TGCGCCAGCAGCCAAGAAGGGGGGGCGGGCTACACCTTC.

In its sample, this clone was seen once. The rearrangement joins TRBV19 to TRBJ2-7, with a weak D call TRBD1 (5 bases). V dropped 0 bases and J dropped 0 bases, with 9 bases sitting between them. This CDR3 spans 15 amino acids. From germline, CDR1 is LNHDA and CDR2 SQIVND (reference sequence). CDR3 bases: TGTGCCAGTAGTATAGAGGCAGGACACTCCTACGAGCAGTACTTC. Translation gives CASSIEAGHSYEQYF.

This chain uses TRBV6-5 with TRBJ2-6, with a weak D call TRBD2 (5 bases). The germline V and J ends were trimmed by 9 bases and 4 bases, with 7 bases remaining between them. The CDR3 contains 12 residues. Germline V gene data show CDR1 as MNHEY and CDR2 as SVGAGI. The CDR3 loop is CASGRGANVLTF. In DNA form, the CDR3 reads TGTGCCAGTGGGAGAGGGGCCAACGTCCTGACTTTC.

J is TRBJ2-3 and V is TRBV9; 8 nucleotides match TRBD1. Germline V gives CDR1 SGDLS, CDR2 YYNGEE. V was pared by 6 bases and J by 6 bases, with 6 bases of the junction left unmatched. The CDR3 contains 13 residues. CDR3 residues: CASIPTGGDTQYF. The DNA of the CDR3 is TGTGCCAGCATCCCTACAGGGGGGGATACGCAGTATTTT.

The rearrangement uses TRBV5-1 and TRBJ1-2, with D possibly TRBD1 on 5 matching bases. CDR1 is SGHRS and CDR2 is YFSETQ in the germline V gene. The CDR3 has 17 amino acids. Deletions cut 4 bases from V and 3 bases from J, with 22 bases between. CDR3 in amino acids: CASSLTGTGPPYYGYTF. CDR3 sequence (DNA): TGCGCCAGCAGCCTCACCGGGACCGGTCCACCTTACTATGGCTACACCTTC.

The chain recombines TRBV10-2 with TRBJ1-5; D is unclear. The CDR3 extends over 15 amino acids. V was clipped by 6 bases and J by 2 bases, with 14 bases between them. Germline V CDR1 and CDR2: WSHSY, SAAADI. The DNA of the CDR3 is TGCGCCAGCAGAGTAGGGAGTTCGGGCAATCAGCCCCAGCATTTT. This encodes CASRVGSSGNQPQHF.

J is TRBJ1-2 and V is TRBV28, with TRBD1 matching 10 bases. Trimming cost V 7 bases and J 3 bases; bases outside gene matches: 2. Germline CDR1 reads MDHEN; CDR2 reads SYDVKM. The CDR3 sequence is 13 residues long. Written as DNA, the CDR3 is TGTGCCAGCAAGACAGGGGGCGACTATGGCTACACCTTC. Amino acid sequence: CASKTGGDYGYTF.

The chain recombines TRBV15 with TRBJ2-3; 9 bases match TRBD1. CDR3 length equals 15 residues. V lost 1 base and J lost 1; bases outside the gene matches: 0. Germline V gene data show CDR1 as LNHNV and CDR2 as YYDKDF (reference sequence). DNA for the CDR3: TGTGCCACCAGCAGAGGACAGGGGGGCACAGATACGCAGTATTTT. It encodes CATSRGQGGTDTQYF.

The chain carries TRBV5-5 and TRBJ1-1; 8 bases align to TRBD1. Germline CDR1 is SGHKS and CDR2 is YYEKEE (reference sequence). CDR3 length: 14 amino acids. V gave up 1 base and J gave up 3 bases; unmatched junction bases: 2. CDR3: CASSLLDRDTEAFF. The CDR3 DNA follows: TGTGCCAGCAGCTTGCTGGACAGGGACACTGAAGCTTTCTTT.

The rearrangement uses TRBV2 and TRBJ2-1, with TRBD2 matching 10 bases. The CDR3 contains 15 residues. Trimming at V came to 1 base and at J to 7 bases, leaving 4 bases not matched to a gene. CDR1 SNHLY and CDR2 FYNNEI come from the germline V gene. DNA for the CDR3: TGTGCCAGCAGTGAAGTAGCGGGAGGCCGTAATGAGCAGTTCTTC. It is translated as CASSEVAGGRNEQFF.

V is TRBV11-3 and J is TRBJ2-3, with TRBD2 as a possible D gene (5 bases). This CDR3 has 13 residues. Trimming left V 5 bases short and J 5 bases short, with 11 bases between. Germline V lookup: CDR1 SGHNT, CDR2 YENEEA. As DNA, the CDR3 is TGTGCCAGCAGCAGAGAGGGCCAAGATACGCAGTATTTT. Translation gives CASSREGQDTQYF.

The CDR3 spells CASSEERTREETQYF. CDR3 DNA sequence: TGTGCCAGCAGTGAAGAGCGGACTAGAGAAGAGACCCAGTACTTC. The J gene is TRBJ2-5, the V gene TRBV2, with 7 bases matching TRBD2. CDR1 SNHLY and CDR2 FYNNEI come from the germline V gene. The CDR3 sequence is 15 residues long. The trim removed 1 base at V and 3 bases at J, leaving 5 bases unmatched.

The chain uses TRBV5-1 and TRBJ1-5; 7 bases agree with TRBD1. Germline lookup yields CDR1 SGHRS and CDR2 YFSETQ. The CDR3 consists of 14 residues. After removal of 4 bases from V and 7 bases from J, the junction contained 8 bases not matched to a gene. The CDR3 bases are TGCGCCAGCAGCCGAACAGGGGATGGACAGCCCCAGCATTTT. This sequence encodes CASSRTGDGQPQHF. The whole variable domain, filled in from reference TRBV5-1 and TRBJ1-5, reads KAGVTQTPRYLIKTRGQQVTLSCSPISGHRSVSWYQQTPGQGLQFLFEYFSETQRNKGNFPGRFSGRQFSNSRSEMNVSTLELGDSALYLCASSRTGDGQPQHFGDGTRLSIL.

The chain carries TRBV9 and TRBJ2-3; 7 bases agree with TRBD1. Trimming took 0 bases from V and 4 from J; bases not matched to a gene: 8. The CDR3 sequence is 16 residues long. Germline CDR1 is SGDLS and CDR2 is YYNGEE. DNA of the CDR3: TGTGCCAGCAGCGTAGGTGCAGGGGGTGTTTCAGATACGCAGTATTTT. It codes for CASSVGAGGVSDTQYF. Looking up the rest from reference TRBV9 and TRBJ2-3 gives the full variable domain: DSGVTQTPKHLITATGQRVTLRCSPRSGDLSVYWYQQSLDQGLQFLIQYYNGEERAKGNILERFSAQQFPDLHSELNLSSLELGDSALYFCASSVGAGGVSDTQYFGPGTRLTVL.

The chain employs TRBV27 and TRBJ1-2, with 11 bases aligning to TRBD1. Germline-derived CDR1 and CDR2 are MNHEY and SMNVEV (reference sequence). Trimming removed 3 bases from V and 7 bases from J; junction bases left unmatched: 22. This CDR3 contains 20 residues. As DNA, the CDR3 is TGTGCCAGCAGTTTCTCCCACCGTTCGGACAGGGGGCGCGATAGGTTTGGCTACACCTTC. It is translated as CASSFSHRSDRGRDRFGYTF.

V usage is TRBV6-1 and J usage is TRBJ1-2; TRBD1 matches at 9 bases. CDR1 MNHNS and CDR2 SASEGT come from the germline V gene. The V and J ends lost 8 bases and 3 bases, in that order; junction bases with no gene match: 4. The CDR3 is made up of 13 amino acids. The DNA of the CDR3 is TGTGCCAGCGGGGACAGGGCCGACTATGGCTACACCTTC. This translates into CASGDRADYGYTF.

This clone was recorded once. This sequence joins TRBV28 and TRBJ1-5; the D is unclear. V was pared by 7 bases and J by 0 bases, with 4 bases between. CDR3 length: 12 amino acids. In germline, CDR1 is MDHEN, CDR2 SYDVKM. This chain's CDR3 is CASNLSNQPQHF. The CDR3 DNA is TGTGCCAGCAACCTTAGCAATCAGCCCCAGCATTTT.

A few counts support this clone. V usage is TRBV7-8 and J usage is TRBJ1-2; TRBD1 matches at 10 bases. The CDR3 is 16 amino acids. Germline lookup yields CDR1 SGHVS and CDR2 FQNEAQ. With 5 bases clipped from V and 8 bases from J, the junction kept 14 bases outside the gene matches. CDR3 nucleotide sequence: TGTGCCAGCAGCCCCCGCGACAGGGGGCGTTTAAGCGGCTACACCTTC. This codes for CASSPRDRGRLSGYTF.

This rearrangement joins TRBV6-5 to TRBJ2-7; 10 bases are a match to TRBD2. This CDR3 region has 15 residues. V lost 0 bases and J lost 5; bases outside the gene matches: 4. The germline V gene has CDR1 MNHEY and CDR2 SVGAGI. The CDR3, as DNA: TGTGCCAGCAGTTACTCTAGCGGGAGGCAGGACGAGCAGTACTTC. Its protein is CASSYSSGRQDEQYF.